This passage covers 27 T cell receptor beta chains from one sample sequenced in a study of regulatory T cells in long-lasting Graves disease. The time point is: persistent/refractory GD, antithyroid drugs over 5 years with positive TRAb. PBMC RNA served as the TCR library source. HTBI primers from iRepertoire and Arm-PCR of CDR3 regions yielded the TCR beta libraries. Each CDR3 protein is one row after TCRdb ran MiXCR on the multiplex PCR reads. The sample has about 470,000 distinct CDR3 sequences, around a fifth seen once. The sequencing here drew on peripheral blood mononuclear cells (PBMCs), taken when the disease was refractory, from a patient treated with antithyroid drugs. Every receptor here comes from a female donor with Graves disease.

This clonotype has ten or more counts. The rearrangement links TRBV9 to TRBJ1-4, with a tentative D call TRBD1 (5 bases). Germline V CDR1 and CDR2: SGDLS, YYNGEE. Between the trimmed V and J ends, which lost 4 bases and 3 bases, there was a span of 10 bases. This CDR3 has 14 amino acids. The CDR3 region has the DNA TGTGCCAGCAGCCAAGGGGTGGCTAATGAAAAACTGTTTTTT. This translates into CASSQGVANEKLFF.

This clonotype has at least ten counts. The gene calls are TRBV14 and TRBJ2-7; D gene uncertain. The V gene lost 3 bases and the J gene lost 0 bases, with 6 bases spanning the gap. The CDR3 covers 13 residues. CDR1 and CDR2 (germline): SGHDN, FVKESK. DNA for the CDR3: TGTGCCAGCAGCCAGCGGTTCTCCTACGAGCAGTACTTC. This gives the protein CASSQRFSYEQYF. The full variable domain, in which reference TRBV14 and TRBJ2-7 provide the parts outside the CDR3, is EAGVTQFPSHSVIEKGQTVTLRCDPISGHDNLYWYRRVMGKEIKFLLHFVKESKQDESGMPNNRFLAERTGGTYSTLKVQPAELEDSGVYFCASSQRFSYEQYFGPGTRLTVT.

This clonotype was detected many times. V gene TRBV11-1 combines with J gene TRBJ2-7; D may match TRBD1 or TRBD2 (5 bases each). The CDR3 is made up of 14 amino acids. Germline values: CDR1 SGHAT, CDR2 FQDESV (reference sequence). V was shortened by 3 bases and J by 4 bases, with 13 bases between the two germline ends. The CDR3 DNA sequence: TGTGCCAGCAGCTTTGAGGGCGGACATTACGAGCAGTACTTC. This gives the protein CASSFEGGHYEQYF. Based on the CDR3 plus reference TRBV11-1 and TRBJ2-7, the full variable domain is EAEVAQSPRYKITEKSQAVAFWCDPISGHATLYWYRQILGQGPELLVQFQDESVVDDSQLPKDRFSAERLKGVDSTLKIQPAELGDSAMYLCASSFEGGHYEQYFGPGTRLTVT.

The sample holds a few counts of this clonotype. The chain links TRBV7-9 to TRBJ2-5, with TRBD1 matching over 7 bases. The CDR3 is 15 amino acids. The ends lost 5 bases at V and 5 bases at J; junction bases unmatched: 11. The germline gives CDR1 SEHNR, CDR2 FQNEAQ (reference sequence). The CDR3 loop reads CASSPRDSPWETQYF. CDR3 coding DNA: TGTGCCAGCAGCCCCCGGGACAGCCCCTGGGAGACCCAGTACTTC.

The V and J genes are TRBV9 and TRBJ1-3; 9 bases are shared with TRBD1. Germline CDR1 is SGDLS and CDR2 is YYNGEE. The CDR3 totals 15 residues. With V trimmed by 3 bases and J by 2 bases, 3 bases remained unmatched. The CDR3 protein is CASSDRTGAGNTIYF. The DNA of the CDR3 is TGTGCCAGCAGCGACCGGACAGGGGCTGGAAACACCATATATTTT.

This clonotype was counted ten times or more. The V gene is TRBV30, the J gene TRBJ2-6; D remains ambiguous. The CDR3 is 13 amino acids. CDR1 and CDR2 from the germline V gene are GTSNPN and SVGIG (reference sequence). The V and J ends lost 3 bases and 1 base respectively, with 4 bases between them. The DNA of the CDR3 is TGTGCCTGGAGAATTTCTGGGGCCAACGTCCTGACTTTC. Protein product: CAWRISGANVLTF.

For this clonotype: The junction shows a germline mismatch at one end, possibly a read error. The chain recombines TRBV2 with TRBJ1-6; a possible D gene is TRBD1 (5 bases). The length of the CDR3 is 15 residues. The germline V gene encodes CDR1 SNHLY and CDR2 FYNNEI. The CDR3, as DNA: TGTGCCAGCAGTGAGGGAAGGGGATATAACTCACCCCTCCACTTT. Encoded protein: CASSEGRGYNSPLHF. The variable domain in full, completed from reference TRBV2 and TRBJ1-6, reads EPEVTQTPSHQVTQMGQEVILRCVPISNHLYFYWYRQILGQKVEFLVSFYNNEISEKSEIFDDQFSVERPDGSNFTLKIRSTKLEDSAMYFCASSEGRGYNSPLHFGNGTRLTVT.

This chain uses TRBV5-1 with TRBJ2-7; D is ambiguous. V was clipped by 0 bases and J by 5 bases, with 9 bases between them. CDR1 is SGHRS, CDR2 YFSETQ, per germline. The CDR3 runs to 13 residues. Here the CDR3 DNA reads TGCGCCAGCAGCTTGGGGGTGGCGGACGAGCAGTACTTC. This sequence encodes CASSLGVADEQYF.

The chain carries TRBV7-9 and TRBJ1-4; D may be TRBD1 (5 bases). Germline CDR1 is SEHNR and CDR2 is FQNEAQ (reference sequence). The CDR3 contains 14 residues. The V end was cut by 0 bases, the J end by 5 bases, with 7 bases between. Here the CDR3 DNA reads TGTGCCAGCAGCTTAGCGGCAGGGAATGAAAAACTGTTTTTT. Translating it yields CASSLAAGNEKLFF. The full variable domain, rest sourced from reference TRBV7-9 and TRBJ1-4, is DTGVSQNPRHKITKRGQNVTFRCDPISEHNRLYWYRQTLGQGPEFLTYFQNEAQLEKSRLLSDRFSAERPKGSFSTLEIQRTEQGDSAMYLCASSLAAGNEKLFFGSGTQLSVL.

Ten or more counts support this clonotype. The CDR3: CASSLFPDTEAFF. In DNA form, the CDR3 reads TGTGCCAGCAGTTTATTTCCAGACACTGAAGCTTTCTTT. V is TRBV27 and J is TRBJ1-1; D is ambiguous. Germline CDR1 and CDR2: MNHEY and SMNVEV (reference sequence). The ends were cut back, 1 base at V and 3 bases at J, with 6 bases in the middle. This CDR3 has 13 residues.

The J gene is TRBJ1-1, the V gene TRBV4-1, with D hard to call. Germline V gene data show CDR1 as MGHRA and CDR2 as YSYEKL. This CDR3 comprises 14 residues. V shed 1 base and J shed 6 bases, with 12 bases lying between them. The CDR3 DNA sequence: TGCGCCAGCAGCCAAGGAGTGCGGGCGGCTGAAGCTTTCTTT. It translates to CASSQGVRAAEAFF.

This clonotype was counted at least ten times. The chain is built from TRBV7-9 and TRBJ2-5; D is unclear. Germline loops: CDR1 SEHNR, CDR2 FQNEAQ (reference sequence). With 5 bases removed from V and 5 bases from J, the gap between germline ends came to 9 bases. The CDR3 extends over 12 amino acids. CDR3 sequence reads: CASSPSGETQYF. CDR3 sequence (DNA): TGTGCCAGCAGCCCCAGTGGGGAGACCCAGTACTTC.

This clonotype was picked up a small number of times. The genes are TRBV6-5 and TRBJ1-5; possible D gene TRBD1, 6 bases. The CDR3 is 16 residues long. Germline V CDR1 and CDR2: MNHEY, SVGAGI. Trimming shortened V by 2 bases and J by 0 bases, and 11 bases separated the two germline ends. CDR3: CASSYGGFYSNQPQHF. CDR3 sequence (DNA): TGTGCCAGCAGTTACGGGGGCTTTTATAGCAATCAGCCCCAGCATTTT.

Here the CDR3 DNA reads TGTGCCAGCAGTTACTCGGGGGCTATAAACTATGGCTACACCTTC. Protein: CASSYSGAINYGYTF. The V gene is TRBV6-5, the J gene TRBJ1-2; perhaps TRBD1 as D (6 bases). The CDR3 loop spans 15 amino acids. CDR1 is MNHEY and CDR2 is SVGAGI in the germline V gene. Trimming stripped 0 bases from V and 2 bases from J, with 10 bases between.

This clonotype was observed at least ten times. The chain is built from TRBV2 and TRBJ1-1; 7 bases agree with TRBD1. With 8 bases clipped from V and 1 base from J, the junction kept 4 bases outside the gene matches. There are 13 residues in the CDR3. Looked up from germline, CDR1 is SNHLY and CDR2 is FYNNEI. The CDR3 loop is CASQGVKNTEAFF. The CDR3 coding sequence is TGTGCCAGCCAGGGGGTGAAGAACACTGAAGCTTTCTTT.

This clonotype was counted only a few times. The rearrangement links TRBV24-1 to TRBJ1-2; 7 bases agree with TRBD1. In germline, CDR1 is KGHDR, CDR2 SFDVKD. Trimming cost V 0 bases and J 7 bases; bases outside gene matches: 1. The CDR3 extends over 13 amino acids. DNA for the CDR3: TGTGCCACCAGTGATTTGTGGGACAGTGGCTACACCTTC. Residues: CATSDLWDSGYTF.

This clonotype has a count of ten or more. The rearrangement links TRBV24-1 to TRBJ2-7, with a tentative D call TRBD2 (6 bases). Trimming removed 5 bases from V and 7 bases from J, with 14 bases in between. This CDR3 spans 13 amino acids. The germline gives CDR1 KGHDR, CDR2 SFDVKD. The CDR3 DNA sequence: TGTGCCACCAGTGGCGGGACTCTGGGTGAGCAGTACTTC. It codes for CATSGGTLGEQYF.

The CDR3 spells CASSIASGGPYEQYF. As DNA, the CDR3 is TGTGCCAGTAGTATAGCAAGCGGGGGGCCCTACGAGCAGTACTTC. The chain combines TRBV19 with TRBJ2-7, with 9 positions matching TRBD2. The CDR3 is made up of 15 amino acids. V dropped 1 base and J dropped 2; count of bases not matched to a gene: 3. Germline V CDR1 and CDR2: LNHDA, SQIVND (reference sequence).

This clonotype was counted ten times or more. The chain couples TRBV7-2 to TRBJ2-7; 8 nucleotides agree with TRBD1. V lost 6 bases and J lost 3; bases outside the gene matches: 10. This CDR3 comprises 15 residues. Germline loops: CDR1 SGHTA, CDR2 FQGNSA. In nucleotides, the CDR3 is TGTGCCAGCAGGCTGGCCGGGACAGGCGGCTACGAGCAGTACTTC. Its translation is CASRLAGTGGYEQYF.

This clonotype appeared many times. The J gene is TRBJ2-7, the V gene TRBV7-9, with TRBD1 identical over 8 bases. The CDR3 covers 14 residues. CDR1 and CDR2 from the germline V gene are SEHNR and FQNEAQ (reference sequence). V trimming: 7 bases; J trimming: 3 bases; junction bases outside the gene matches: 8. For the CDR3, the DNA is TGTGCCAGCACGGAACAGGGGGTGGACTACGAGCAGTACTTC. Protein product: CASTEQGVDYEQYF.

This chain connects TRBV12-3 or TRBV12-4 to TRBJ2-2; 10 nucleotides align to TRBD2. The J segment lost 5 bases and the V segment lost 4 bases, leaving 7 bases of the junction unmatched. The CDR3 contains 16 residues. The CDR3: CASSSEREGWTGELFF. The CDR3 DNA is TGTGCCAGCAGTTCAGAGCGGGAGGGCTGGACCGGGGAGCTGTTTTTT.

In its sample, this clonotype was seen a few times. The V call is TRBV5-1, the J call TRBJ2-7, with a tentative D call TRBD1 (6 bases). This CDR3 comprises 15 residues. V was shortened by 2 bases and J by 2 bases, with 14 bases between the two germline ends. Germline-derived CDR1 and CDR2 are SGHRS and YFSETQ. CDR3 in amino acids: CASSFRQDPTYEQYF. In nucleotides, the CDR3 is TGCGCCAGCAGCTTCCGACAGGACCCTACCTACGAGCAGTACTTC.

There are many counts of this clonotype. The chain recombines TRBV12-3 or TRBV12-4 with TRBJ1-1; TRBD1 matches 8 bases. V lost 6 bases, J lost 0 bases, and 6 bases stayed unmatched. The CDR3 extends over 15 amino acids. The CDR3 region is CASRNRQGMNTEAFF. The DNA for the CDR3 is TGTGCCAGCAGAAACCGACAGGGGATGAACACTGAAGCTTTCTTT.

In this sample, this clonotype turned up many times. The chain is built from TRBV12-3 or TRBV12-4 and TRBJ2-6; no clear D gene. This CDR3 contains 14 residues. Trimming stripped 5 bases from V and 2 bases from J, with 7 bases between. CDR3 in DNA: TGTGCCAGCAGTACCGGGCCTGGGGCCAACGTCCTGACTTTC. Its protein is CASSTGPGANVLTF.

Remarks on this clonotype: Possible read error: a much larger clone is one base away. V is TRBV20-1 and J is TRBJ2-5, with D perhaps matching TRBD2 (5 bases). The CDR3 consists of 15 residues. Germline values: CDR1 DFQATT, CDR2 SNEGSKA (reference sequence). Written as DNA, the CDR3 is TGCAGTACTAGAGCGGAAAGCCCGTGGCAAGAGACCCAGTACTTC. It translates to CSTRAESPWQETQYF.

Concerning this clonotype: A read error is possible here, since a much larger clone lies one base away. The chain couples TRBV13 to TRBJ2-5; TRBD1 matches at 8 bases. J was trimmed by 2 bases and V by 6 bases; bases with no gene match: 2. CDR1 is PRHDT, CDR2 FYEKMQ, per germline (reference sequence). This CDR3 is 13 amino acids long. The CDR3 loop is CASSYRGQETQYF. The CDR3 nucleotides read TGTGCCAGCAGTTACAGGGGGCAAGAGACCCAGTACTTC.

This clonotype was counted ten times or more. The V gene is TRBV30, the J gene TRBJ2-7; D not certain. Trimming took off 7 bases at V and 0 bases at J, with 10 bases between the two ends. Germline CDR1 GTSNPN, CDR2 SVGIG (reference sequence). CDR3 size: 12 residues. In nucleotides, the CDR3 is TGTGCCTCGCGACGGAGCTCCTACGAGCAGTACTTC. Translated, it gives CASRRSSYEQYF.